This T cell receptor (beta chain) emerged from a study of regulatory T cells in long-lasting Graves disease. Germline V gene lookup returns CDR1 MGHRA and CDR2 YSYEKL. CDR3 length: 13 amino acids. Trimming took off 4 bases at V and 7 bases at J, with 10 bases between the two ends. Arm-PCR of CDR3 regions with iRepertoire HTBI primers generated TCR beta libraries. TCRdb re-called the multiplex PCR reads through MiXCR, storing one row per CDR3 protein. The sample lists about 450,000 distinct CDR3 sequences, approximately 16% occurring once. The time point: newly diagnosed GD, antithyroid drugs for less than 3 months. Researchers made the TCR library from RNA that was extracted from PBMCs. These records were also assigned to another study, of T cells in Graves' hyperthyroidism and ophthalmopathy.

The chain combines TRBV4-1 with TRBJ2-2; a weak D match, TRBD2 (5 bases). The starting material was peripheral blood mononuclear cells (PBMCs), obtained at new diagnosis, from a patient treated with antithyroid drugs. The source is a woman between 25 and 40 years old with Graves disease. CDR3 sequence: CASSLPGIGELFF. In DNA form, the CDR3 reads TGCGCCAGCAGCCTCCCGGGGATCGGGGAGCTGTTTTTT.